This TCR beta chain emerged from a study of blood T cell repertoires in COVID-19. The overall study: Material from acute and convalescent COVID-19 was sourced from the United States, Italy and Spain. Nucleic acid was either cDNA or gDNA, and it came from T cells, B-cell-depleted T cells, or PBMCs.

The authors' processing: Amplification of reference gene primers provided the estimated nucleated cell counts. Using immunoSEQ multiplex PCR, the repertoire was profiled, and TCRdb retains in-frame clones only, with some absent. The DNA gave D and trimming, while V, J and clone size come from that table. This sample has more than 85,000 clones, with about 85% found just once. Trimming removed 5 bases from V and 6 bases from J, with 14 bases in between. Germline values: CDR1 SEHNR, CDR2 FQNEAQ (reference sequence). This CDR3 region has 14 residues. The source is a man aged 50 to 59 with acute or convalescent COVID-19. The V call is TRBV7-9, the J call TRBJ2-1; no reliable D call. Sequencing used peripheral blood. In DNA, the CDR3 is TGTGCCAGCAGCCCCGTGGAAGCTAGCAATGAGCAGTTCTTC. Encoded protein: CASSPVEASNEQFF.